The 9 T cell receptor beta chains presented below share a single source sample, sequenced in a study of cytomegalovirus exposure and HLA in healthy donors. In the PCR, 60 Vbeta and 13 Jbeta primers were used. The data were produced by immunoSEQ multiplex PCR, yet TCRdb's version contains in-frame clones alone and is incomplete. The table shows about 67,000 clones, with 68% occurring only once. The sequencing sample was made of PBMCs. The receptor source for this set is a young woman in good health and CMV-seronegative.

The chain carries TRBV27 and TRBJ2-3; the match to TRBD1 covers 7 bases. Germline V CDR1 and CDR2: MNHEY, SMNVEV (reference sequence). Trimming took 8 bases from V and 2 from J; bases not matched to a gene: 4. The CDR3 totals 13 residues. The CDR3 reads CASGDRATDTQYF. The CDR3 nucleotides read TGTGCCAGCGGAGACAGGGCCACAGATACGCAGTATTTT.

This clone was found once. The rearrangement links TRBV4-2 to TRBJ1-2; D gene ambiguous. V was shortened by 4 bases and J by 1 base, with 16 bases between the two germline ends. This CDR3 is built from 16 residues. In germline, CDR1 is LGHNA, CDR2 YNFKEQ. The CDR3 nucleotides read TGTGCCAGCAGCCCAGGAGGAGCGGAACATAACTATGGCTACACCTTC. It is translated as CASSPGGAEHNYGYTF.

CDR3 loop: CAWGPGTGAYEQYF. The CDR3 DNA follows: TGTGCCTGGGGCCCCGGGACAGGGGCTTACGAGCAGTACTTC. The chain has TRBV30 and TRBJ2-7; 10 bases fit TRBD1. Trimming took 5 bases from V and 4 from J; bases not matched to a gene: 8. Germline CDR1 reads GTSNPN; CDR2 reads SVGIG (reference sequence). CDR3 length equals 14 residues. The full variable domain, completed using reference TRBV30 and TRBJ2-7, is SQTIHQWPATLVQPVGSPLSLECTVEGTSNPNLYWYRQAAGRGLQLLFYSVGIGQISSEVPQNLSASRPQDRQFILSSKKLLLSDSGFYLCAWGPGTGAYEQYFGPGTRLTVT.

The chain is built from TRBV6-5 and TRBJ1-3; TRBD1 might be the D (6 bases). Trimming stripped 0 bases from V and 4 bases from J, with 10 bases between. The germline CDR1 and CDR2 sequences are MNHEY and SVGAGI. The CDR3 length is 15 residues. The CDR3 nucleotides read TGTGCCAGCAGTTACTCATTGGGACAAGGAAACACCATATATTTT. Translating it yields CASSYSLGQGNTIYF.

CDR3 sequence: CASSPIQGARTEAFF. The CDR3 coding sequence is TGCGCCAGCAGCCCTATACAGGGGGCGAGGACTGAAGCTTTCTTT. The chain joins TRBV5-1 to TRBJ1-1, with 9 bases fitting TRBD1. CDR1 and CDR2 from the germline V gene are SGHRS and YFSETQ. V was pared by 4 bases and J by 5 bases, with 9 bases of the junction left unmatched. This CDR3 is built from 15 residues.

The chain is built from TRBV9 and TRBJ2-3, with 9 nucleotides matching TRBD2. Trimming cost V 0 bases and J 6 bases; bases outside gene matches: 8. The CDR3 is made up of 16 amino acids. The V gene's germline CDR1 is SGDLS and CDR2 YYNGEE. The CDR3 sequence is CASSVVSGGFGDTQYF. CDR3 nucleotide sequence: TGTGCCAGCAGCGTAGTAAGCGGGGGGTTCGGGGATACGCAGTATTTT.

CDR3 amino acids: CASSLSPPGKNEQFF. The CDR3 DNA reads as TGTGCCAGCAGCCTTAGCCCACCGGGAAAGAATGAGCAGTTCTTC. The chain couples TRBV7-2 to TRBJ2-1, with a possible D match to TRBD2 (5 bases). Germline assignment: CDR1 SGHTA and CDR2 FQGNSA. The V end was cut by 5 bases, the J end by 7 bases, with 18 bases between. The CDR3 is 15 amino acids.

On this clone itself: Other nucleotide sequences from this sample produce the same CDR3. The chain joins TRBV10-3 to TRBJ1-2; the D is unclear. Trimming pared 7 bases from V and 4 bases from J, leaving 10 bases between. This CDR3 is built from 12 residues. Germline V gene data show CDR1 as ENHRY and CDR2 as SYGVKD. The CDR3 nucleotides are TGTGCCATCAACCCTGGAGGCTATGGCTACACCTTC. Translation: CAINPGGYGYTF.

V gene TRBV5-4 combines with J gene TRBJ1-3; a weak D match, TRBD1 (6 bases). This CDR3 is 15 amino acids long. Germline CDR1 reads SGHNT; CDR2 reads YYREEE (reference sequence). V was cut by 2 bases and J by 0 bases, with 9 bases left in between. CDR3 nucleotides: TGTGCCAGCAGCTTCGGACAGAGCTCTGGAAACACCATATATTTT. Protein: CASSFGQSSGNTIYF.